These T cell receptor beta chains were read from a single sample in a study of blood T cell repertoires in COVID-19. This table comes from immunoSEQ multiplex PCR, and its TCRdb copy is limited to in-frame clones, with some not included. The sample lists 95,000 to 100,000 clones, almost 95% occurring once. Material: peripheral blood. The receptors stem from a man over 45 with active COVID-19. Each CDR3 is given with its conserved first and last residue. The order of the fields is J gene, V gene, clone size, CDR3 protein. Not every row has a clone size; where given, it reads once, few, many or a size class.

>TRBJ1-2|TRBV6-1|-
CASSDDPKGHYGYTF
>TRBJ2-5|TRBV27|-
CASSPPGETQYF
>TRBJ2-1|TRBV27|-
CASSGGLAVNEQFF
>TRBJ1-2|TRBV28|-
CASSPDRAVGYTF
>TRBJ2-2|TRBV5-1|-
CASSLGPLGGTGELFF
>TRBJ1-2|TRBV20-1|-
CSASLQTMYGYTF
>TRBJ1-3|TRBV6-5|-
CASSSSRDSGNTIYF
>TRBJ2-5|TRBV28|-
CASRDRGGEETQYF
>TRBJ1-3|TRBV6-1|-
CASSEGGNTIYF
>TRBJ1-1|TRBV5-5|-
CASSFPGGYTEAFF
>TRBJ2-1|TRBV24-1|-
CATSDSGMARANEQFF
>TRBJ1-6|TRBV25-1|-
CASSDRDSSLSPLHF
>TRBJ2-5|TRBV5-6|-
CASSLQGQTQYF
>TRBJ2-5|TRBV3-1/TRBV3-2|-
CASSQDPFPAGGLETQYF
>TRBJ1-1|TRBV10-3|-
CAISVGFSSPGTEAFF
>TRBJ2-3|TRBV27|-
CASSRASGLSDTQYF
>TRBJ1-2|TRBV5-1|-
CASSLTGAQDGYTF
>TRBJ2-1|TRBV15|-
CATSSGAGAFLGNEQFF
>TRBJ1-2|TRBV6-5|-
CASSRGANYGYTF
>TRBJ1-5|TRBV18|-
CASSTRTGGGNQPQHF
>TRBJ1-5|TRBV21-1|-
CASSPPGGAQPQHF
>TRBJ2-7|TRBV27|-
CASSPGQTGIPYEQYF
>TRBJ1-2|TRBV28|-
CASREAPPRGYTF
>TRBJ2-7|TRBV14|-
CASSQRQGPYEQYF
>TRBJ2-7|TRBV10-3|-
CAISGSGLAGDEQYF
>TRBJ2-5|TRBV5-1|-
CASNSGLAGDRETQYF
>TRBJ1-2|TRBV5-4|-
CASSLLGGGYTF
>TRBJ1-2|TRBV7-9|-
CASSFREPAFGYTF
>TRBJ2-7|TRBV6-1|-
CASSDGGTLNYEQYF
>TRBJ2-5|TRBV6-5|once
CASSTQGIPQETQYF
>TRBJ2-7|TRBV5-1|-
CASSLATGGPLYEQYF
>TRBJ1-2|TRBV19|-
CASRPIGGRTNYGYTF
>TRBJ2-1|TRBV5-4|-
CASSYTSGRDNEQFF
>TRBJ2-1|TRBV11-2|-
CASSSPLNEQFF
>TRBJ2-7|TRBV6-5|-
CASSADRAGEQYF
>TRBJ2-6|TRBV7-9|-
CASSRRGSGANVLTF
>TRBJ2-5|TRBV6-2/TRBV6-3|-
CASSGSKETQYF
>TRBJ2-2|TRBV30|-
CAWKRGNTGELFF
>TRBJ2-1|TRBV24-1|-
CATSDRLNEQFF
>TRBJ1-2|TRBV6-6|-
CASSSRTGGYYGYTF
>TRBJ2-7|TRBV20-1|-
CSLGYRDEQYF
>TRBJ1-1|TRBV5-1|-
CASSLDSGTGNTEAFF
>TRBJ2-7|TRBV3-1/TRBV3-2|-
CASNLGGGPGEQYF
>TRBJ1-2|TRBV14|few
CASSQGGPGGYTF
>TRBJ2-2|TRBV6-5|-
CASRATSGNTGELFF
>TRBJ2-2|TRBV27|-
CASGNRGGTGELFF
>TRBJ1-1|TRBV27|-
CASSPGTGDYYTEAFF
>TRBJ1-2|TRBV11-2|-
CASTLGGDLSGYTF